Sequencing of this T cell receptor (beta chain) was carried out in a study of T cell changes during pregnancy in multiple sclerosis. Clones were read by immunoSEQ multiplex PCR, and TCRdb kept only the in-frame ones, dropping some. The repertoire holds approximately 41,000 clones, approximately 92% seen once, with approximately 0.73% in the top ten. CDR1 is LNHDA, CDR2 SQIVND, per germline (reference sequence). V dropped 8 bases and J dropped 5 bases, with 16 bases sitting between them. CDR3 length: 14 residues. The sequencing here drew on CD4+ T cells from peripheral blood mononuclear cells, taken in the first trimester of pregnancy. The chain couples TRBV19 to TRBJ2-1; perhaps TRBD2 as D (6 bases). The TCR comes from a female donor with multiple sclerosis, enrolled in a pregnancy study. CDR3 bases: TGTGCCAGTGATCCGGGACTCTTAAACAATGAGCAGTTCTTC. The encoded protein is CASDPGLLNNEQFF.